A selection of T cell receptor beta chains follows, all from one sample in a study of molecular identifiers for immune sequencing clone quantification. TCRdb called the PCR reads again in MiXCR, with one record for every CDR3 protein. The sample holds approximately 590,000 distinct CDR3 sequences, around 25% seen once. The sequenced sample was naive CD8+ T cells from blood, with Jurkat cell RNA spiked in. The receptor set was obtained from a human donor in good health. Some libraries in this study had Jurkat cell RNA spiked in. CDR3s include the opening cysteine and the closing phenylalanine or tryptophan. The D gene is left open where the match is weak. Where a row states a size, it is once, few, many or the class of an expanded clone; other rows omit it.

size | D | J | V | CDR3 | DNA
few | NA | TRBJ2-7 | TRBV27 | CASSMMANYEQYF | TGTGCCAGCAGTATGATGGCCAACTACGAGCAGTACTTC
NA | NA | TRBJ2-3 | TRBV4-1 | CASSPGRVVSHTQYF | TGCGCCAGCAGCCCCGGTAGGGTAGTGTCGCATACGCAGTATTTT
many | NA | TRBJ1-5 | TRBV6-2/TRBV6-3 | CASSYMAPNQPQHF | TGTGCCAGCAGTTATATGGCACCTAATCAGCCCCAGCATTTT
NA | TRBD2 | TRBJ2-5 | TRBV2 | CASSDAGLAGNKLRQETQYF | TGTGCCAGCAGTGACGCGGGACTAGCGGGGAATAAGCTTCGCCAAGAGACCCAGTACTTC
many | TRBD1 | TRBJ2-3 | TRBV12-3/TRBV12-4 | CASSPWLEGARDTQYF | TGTGCCAGCAGTCCCTGGCTCGAGGGGGCGCGCGATACGCAGTATTTT
NA | NA | TRBJ2-1 | TRBV5-6 | CASSLGYSYNEQFF | TGTGCCAGCAGCTTGGGGTACTCCTACAATGAGCAGTTCTTC
NA | NA | TRBJ2-1 | TRBV29-1 | CSVQGGVAYPYNEQFF | TGCAGCGTTCAGGGGGGGGTAGCCTACCCCTACAATGAGCAGTTCTTC
few | NA | TRBJ2-7 | TRBV5-3 | CASSHVRGHRAYEQYF | TGTGCCAGCAGCCACGTGAGGGGCCACAGGGCCTACGAGCAGTACTTC
once | NA | TRBJ2-1 | TRBV5-1 | CASSWTRASSYNEQFF | TGCGCCAGCAGCTGGACAAGAGCTAGCTCCTACAATGAGCAGTTCTTC
few | TRBD1 | TRBJ2-7 | TRBV29-1 | CSVLTGVGYEQYF | TGCAGCGTATTGACAGGGGTTGGGTACGAGCAGTACTTC
NA | TRBD1 | TRBJ2-7 | TRBV19 | CASSPRMGQGAGEQYF | TGTGCCAGTAGTCCTCGGATGGGACAGGGGGCTGGCGAGCAGTACTTC
many | NA | TRBJ2-5 | TRBV4-1 | CASSRYLRGAETQYF | TGCGCCAGCAGCCGATACTTGAGAGGGGCAGAGACCCAGTACTTC
NA | NA | TRBJ2-1 | TRBV3-1 | CASSQDFGGTPSSGNEQFF | TGTGCCAGCAGCCAAGATTTCGGCGGGACTCCATCATCGGGGAATGAGCAGTTCTTC
NA | TRBD1 | TRBJ2-7 | TRBV19 | CASSYGTGANYEQYF | TGTGCCAGTAGTTATGGGACAGGGGCGAACTACGAGCAGTACTTC
many | NA | TRBJ1-1 | TRBV6-2/TRBV6-3 | CASSYSPPGGTEAFF | TGTGCCAGCAGTTACTCGCCCCCAGGAGGCACTGAAGCTTTCTTT
NA | TRBD1 | TRBJ2-1 | TRBV11-2 | CASSLDWDRAVHNEQLF | TGTGCCAGCAGCTTAGATTGGGACAGGGCGGTCCACAATGAGCAGCTCTTC
few | NA | TRBJ2-7 | TRBV5-4 | CASSPYLTELYEQYF | TGTGCCAGCAGCCCTTATCTGACGGAGCTGTACGAGCAGTACTTC
many | NA | TRBJ2-3 | TRBV7-9 | CASSLDPAGQTDTQYF | TGTGCCAGCAGCTTAGATCCAGCGGGACAGACAGATACGCAGTATTTT